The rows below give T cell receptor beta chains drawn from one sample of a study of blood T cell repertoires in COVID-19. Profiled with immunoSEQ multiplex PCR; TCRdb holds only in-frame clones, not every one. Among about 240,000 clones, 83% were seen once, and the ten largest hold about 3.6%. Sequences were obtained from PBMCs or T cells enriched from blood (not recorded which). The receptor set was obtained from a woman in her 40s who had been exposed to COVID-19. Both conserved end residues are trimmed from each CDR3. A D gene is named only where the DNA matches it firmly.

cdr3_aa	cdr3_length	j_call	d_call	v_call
ASSTPGEGPQH	11	TRBJ1-5	-	TRBV12-3/TRBV12-4
ASSKASSGYT	10	TRBJ1-2	-	TRBV21-1
ASSHRSLNEKLF	12	TRBJ1-4	-	TRBV11-2
ATSGSGRGSNQPQH	14	TRBJ1-5	-	TRBV24-1
ASTKTDMNTEAF	12	TRBJ1-1	-	TRBV2
ASSLLMGQKNMNTEAF	16	TRBJ1-1	TRBD1	TRBV5-1
ASSSTGVYGYT	11	TRBJ1-2	TRBD1	TRBV7-6
ASKTGKDNSPLH	12	TRBJ1-6	TRBD1	TRBV2
ASMVTGSWEQY	11	TRBJ2-7	TRBD1	TRBV19
ASSLWTGEGTEAF	13	TRBJ1-1	TRBD1	TRBV28
ASSWNRRRGALDTQY	15	TRBJ2-3	TRBD2	TRBV5-6
ASSLTRGHNTEAF	13	TRBJ1-1	TRBD1	TRBV7-9
ASKEGINEKLF	11	TRBJ1-4	-	TRBV6-6
ASRWTENTEAF	11	TRBJ1-1	-	TRBV10-2